This T cell receptor (beta chain) was recorded in a study of healthy donors' naive CD4 and CD8 T cells. TCR libraries were built from about 500 ng of total RNA by linear amplification. TCRdb re-called the reads with MiXCR, one entry per CDR3 protein. The sample contains about 180,000 distinct CDR3 sequences, about 70% of which appear only once. Study-level points and caveats: Negatively charged CDR3s marked CD8+ lineage; positively charged CDR3s marked CD4+ lineage.

V lost 2 bases, J lost 9 bases, and 9 bases stayed unmatched. CDR3 length: 14 residues. The germline CDR1 and CDR2 sequences are MNHNY and SVGAGI (reference sequence). As concerns this clonotype: Its specificity is unknown.

The receptor was derived from a pool of human donors in good health; the sample pools cells from several healthy donors. This rearrangement joins TRBV6-6 to TRBJ2-5, with 7 bases lining up with TRBD1. The sample comprised naive CD4+ and CD8+ T cells sorted from blood, pooled from several donors. The CDR3 sequence: CASSYPGQPKAQYF. As DNA, the CDR3 is TGTGCCAGCAGTTACCCGGGACAGCCTAAGGCCCAGTACTTC.